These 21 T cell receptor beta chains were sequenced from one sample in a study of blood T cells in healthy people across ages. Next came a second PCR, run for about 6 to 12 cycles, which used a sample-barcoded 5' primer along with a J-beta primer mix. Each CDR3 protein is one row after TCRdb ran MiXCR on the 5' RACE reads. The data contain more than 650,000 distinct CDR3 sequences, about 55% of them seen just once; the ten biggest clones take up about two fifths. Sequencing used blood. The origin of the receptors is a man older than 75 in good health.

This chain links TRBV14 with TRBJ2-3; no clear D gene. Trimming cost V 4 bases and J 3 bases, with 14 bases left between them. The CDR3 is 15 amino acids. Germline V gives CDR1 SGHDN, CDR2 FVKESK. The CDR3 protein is CASSRSVTETDTQYF. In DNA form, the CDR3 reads TGTGCCAGCAGCCGAAGTGTGACGGAGACAGATACGCAGTATTTT.

CDR3 sequence reads: CASGLGQGGWETQYF. CDR3 DNA: TGTGCCAGCGGTCTCGGACAGGGCGGTTGGGAGACCCAGTACTTC. This chain links TRBV12-3 or TRBV12-4 with TRBJ2-5; 8 positions agree with TRBD1. V lost 8 bases, J lost 5 bases, and 13 bases stayed unmatched. The CDR3 is made up of 15 amino acids.

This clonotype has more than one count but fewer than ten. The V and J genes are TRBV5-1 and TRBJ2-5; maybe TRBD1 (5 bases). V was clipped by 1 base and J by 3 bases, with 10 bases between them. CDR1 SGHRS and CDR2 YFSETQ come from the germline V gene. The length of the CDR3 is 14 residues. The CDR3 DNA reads TGCGCCAGCAGCTTGCTGGCAGGGAAAGAGACCCAGTACTTC. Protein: CASSLLAGKETQYF.

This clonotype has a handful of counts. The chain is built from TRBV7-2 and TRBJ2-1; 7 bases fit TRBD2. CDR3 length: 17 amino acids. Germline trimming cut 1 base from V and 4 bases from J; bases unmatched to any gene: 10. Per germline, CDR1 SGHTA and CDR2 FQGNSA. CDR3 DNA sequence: TGTGCCAGCAGCTTAGGGGTCGGGACTACTCATTACAATGAGCAGTTCTTC. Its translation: CASSLGVGTTHYNEQFF.

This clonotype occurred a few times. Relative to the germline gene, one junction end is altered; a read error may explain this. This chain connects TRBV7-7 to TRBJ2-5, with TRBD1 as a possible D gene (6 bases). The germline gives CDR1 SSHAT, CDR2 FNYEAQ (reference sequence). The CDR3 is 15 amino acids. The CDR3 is CASSLAAQGAETQYF. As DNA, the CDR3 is TGTGCTAGCAGCTTAGCTGCACAGGGAGCGGAGACCCAGTACTTC.

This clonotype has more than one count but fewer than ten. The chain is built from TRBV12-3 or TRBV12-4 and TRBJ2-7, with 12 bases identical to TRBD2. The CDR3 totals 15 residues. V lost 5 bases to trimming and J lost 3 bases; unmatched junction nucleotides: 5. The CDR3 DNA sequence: TGTGCCAGCAGTAGGACTAGCGGGGACATCTACGAGCAGTACTTC. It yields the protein CASSRTSGDIYEQYF.

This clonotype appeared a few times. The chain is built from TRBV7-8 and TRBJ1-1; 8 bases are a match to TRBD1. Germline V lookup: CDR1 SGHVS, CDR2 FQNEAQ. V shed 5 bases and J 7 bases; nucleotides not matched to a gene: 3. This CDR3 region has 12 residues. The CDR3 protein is CASSVDRDEAFF. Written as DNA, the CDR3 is TGTGCCAGCAGCGTGGACAGGGATGAAGCTTTCTTT.

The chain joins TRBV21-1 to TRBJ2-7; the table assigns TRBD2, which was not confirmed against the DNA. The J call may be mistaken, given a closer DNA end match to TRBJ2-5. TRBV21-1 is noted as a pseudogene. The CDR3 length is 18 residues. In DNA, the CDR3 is TGTGCCAGCAGTCGGAGGATCAGCGGGACCCTTGGGCAAGAGACCCAGTACTTC. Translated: CASSRRISGTLGQETQYF.

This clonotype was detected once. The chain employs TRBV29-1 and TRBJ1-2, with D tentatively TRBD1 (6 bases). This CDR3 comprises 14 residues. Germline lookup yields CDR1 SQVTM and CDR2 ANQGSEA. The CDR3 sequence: CGGAGENPNYGYTF. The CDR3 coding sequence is TGCGGGGGGGCAGGAGAGAACCCGAACTATGGCTACACCTTC.

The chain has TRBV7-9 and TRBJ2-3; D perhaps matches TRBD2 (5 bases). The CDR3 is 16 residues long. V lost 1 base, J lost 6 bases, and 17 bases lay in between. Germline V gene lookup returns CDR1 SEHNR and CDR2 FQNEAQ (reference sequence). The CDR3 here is CASSLGLAGDLDTQYF. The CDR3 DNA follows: TGTGCCAGCAGCTTAGGACTCGCCGGGGATCTTGATACGCAGTATTTT.

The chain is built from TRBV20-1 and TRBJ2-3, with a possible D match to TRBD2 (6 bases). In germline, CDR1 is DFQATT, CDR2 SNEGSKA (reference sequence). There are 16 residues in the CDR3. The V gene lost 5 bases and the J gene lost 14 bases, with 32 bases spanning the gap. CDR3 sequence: CSAPVVGTRAGGDAYF. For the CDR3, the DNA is TGCAGTGCTCCAGTGGTAGGGACTCGGGCAGGCGGAGACGCGTATTTT.

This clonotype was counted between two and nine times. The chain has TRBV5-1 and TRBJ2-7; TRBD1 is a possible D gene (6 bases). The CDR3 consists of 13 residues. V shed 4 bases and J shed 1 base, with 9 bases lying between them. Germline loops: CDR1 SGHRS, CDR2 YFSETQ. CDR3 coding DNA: TGCGCCAGCAGCGGGGACAATTCCTACGAGCAGTACTTC. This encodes CASSGDNSYEQYF.

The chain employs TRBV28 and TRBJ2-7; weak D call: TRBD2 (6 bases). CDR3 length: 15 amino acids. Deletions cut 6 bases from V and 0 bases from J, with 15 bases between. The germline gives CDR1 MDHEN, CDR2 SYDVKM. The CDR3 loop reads CASRSGLVSSYEQYF. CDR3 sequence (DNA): TGTGCCAGCAGATCGGGACTCGTCAGCTCCTACGAGCAGTACTTC.

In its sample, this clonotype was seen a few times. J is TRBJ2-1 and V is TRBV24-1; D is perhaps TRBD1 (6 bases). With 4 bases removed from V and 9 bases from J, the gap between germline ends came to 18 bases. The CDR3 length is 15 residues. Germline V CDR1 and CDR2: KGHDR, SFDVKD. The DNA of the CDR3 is TGTGCCACCAGTGAGGCGACTTTACAGGGTCGTGAGCAGTTCTTC. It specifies CATSEATLQGREQFF.

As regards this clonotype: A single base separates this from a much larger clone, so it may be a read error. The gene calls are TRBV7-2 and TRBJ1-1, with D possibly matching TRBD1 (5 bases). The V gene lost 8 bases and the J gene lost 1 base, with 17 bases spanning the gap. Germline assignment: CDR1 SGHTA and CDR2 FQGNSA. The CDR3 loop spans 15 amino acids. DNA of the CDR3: TGTGCCAGCGCAAGCTCCAGGGTTTGGAACACTGAAGCTTTCTTT. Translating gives CASASSRVWNTEAFF.

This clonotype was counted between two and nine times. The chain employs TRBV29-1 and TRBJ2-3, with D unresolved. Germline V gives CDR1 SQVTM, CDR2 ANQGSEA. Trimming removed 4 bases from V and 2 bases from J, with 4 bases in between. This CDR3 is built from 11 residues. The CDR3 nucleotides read TGCAGCGTTGCTTACACAGATACGCAGTATTTT. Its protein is CSVAYTDTQYF.

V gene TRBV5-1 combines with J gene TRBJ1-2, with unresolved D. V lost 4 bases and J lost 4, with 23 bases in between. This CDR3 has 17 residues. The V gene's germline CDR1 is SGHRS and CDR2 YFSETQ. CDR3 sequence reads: CASSPSTGQVRGYGYTF. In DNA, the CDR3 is TGCGCCAGCAGCCCAAGCACTGGGCAGGTCAGAGGCTATGGCTACACCTTC.

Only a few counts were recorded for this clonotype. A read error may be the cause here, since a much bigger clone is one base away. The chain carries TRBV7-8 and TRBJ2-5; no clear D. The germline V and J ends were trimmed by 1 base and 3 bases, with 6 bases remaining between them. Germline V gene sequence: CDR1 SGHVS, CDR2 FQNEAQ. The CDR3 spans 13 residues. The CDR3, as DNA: TGTGCCAGCAGCTTAGTGGGCAAAGAGACCCAGTACTTC. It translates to CASSLVGKETQYF.

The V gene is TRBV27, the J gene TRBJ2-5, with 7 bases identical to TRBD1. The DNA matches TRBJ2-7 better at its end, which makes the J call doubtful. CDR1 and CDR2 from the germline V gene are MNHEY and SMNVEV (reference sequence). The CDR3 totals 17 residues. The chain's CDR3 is CASSPLERQGKAYEQYF. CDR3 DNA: TGTGCCAGCAGCCCACTCGAGCGACAGGGCAAGGCCTACGAGCAGTACTTC.

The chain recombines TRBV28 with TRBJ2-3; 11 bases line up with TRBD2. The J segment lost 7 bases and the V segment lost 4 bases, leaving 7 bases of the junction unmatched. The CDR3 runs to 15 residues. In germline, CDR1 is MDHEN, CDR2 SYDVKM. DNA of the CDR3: TGTGCCAGCAGTTCCACTAGCGGGAGTAGGAATACGCAGTATTTT. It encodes CASSSTSGSRNTQYF.

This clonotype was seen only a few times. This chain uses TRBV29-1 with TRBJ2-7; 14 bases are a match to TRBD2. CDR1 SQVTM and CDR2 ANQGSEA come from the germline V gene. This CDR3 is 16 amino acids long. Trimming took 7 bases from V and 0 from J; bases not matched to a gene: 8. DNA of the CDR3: TGCAGCGGGATCGGGACTAGCGGGAGAAGCTCCTACGAGCAGTACTTC. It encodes CSGIGTSGRSSYEQYF.